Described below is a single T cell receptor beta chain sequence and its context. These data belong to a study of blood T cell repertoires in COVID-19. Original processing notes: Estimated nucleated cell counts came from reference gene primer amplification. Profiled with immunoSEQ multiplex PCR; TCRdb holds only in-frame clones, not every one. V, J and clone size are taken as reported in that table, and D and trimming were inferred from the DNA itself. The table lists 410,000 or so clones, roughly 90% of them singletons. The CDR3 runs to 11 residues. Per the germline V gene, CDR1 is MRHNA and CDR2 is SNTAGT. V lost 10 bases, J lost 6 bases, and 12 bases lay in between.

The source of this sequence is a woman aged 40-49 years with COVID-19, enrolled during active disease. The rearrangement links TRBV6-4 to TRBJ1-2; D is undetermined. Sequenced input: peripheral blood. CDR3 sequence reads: CATLLGHGYTF. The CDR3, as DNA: TGTGCCACACTCTTGGGCCATGGCTACACCTTC.